This T cell receptor beta chain was recorded in a study of response to subunit inactivated influenza vaccine. Per the germline V gene, CDR1 is MNHEY and CDR2 is SVGEGT. Deletions cut 5 bases from V and 7 bases from J, with 9 bases between. CDR3 length: 12 amino acids. One entry per CDR3 protein results from TCRdb running MiXCR on the RT-PCR reads. The repertoire holds about 570,000 distinct CDR3 sequences, roughly 10% seen once, with about 10% in the top ten. These data were likewise used in another study, on T cells expressing NK-cell markers. That study adds: Making the TCR beta cDNA relied on 5'RACE template switching with UMIs.

The chain combines TRBV6-2 or TRBV6-3 with TRBJ1-5, with D possibly matching TRBD1 (5 bases). Sequences were derived from PBMCs from blood, sampled on the day of vaccination. This receptor was obtained from a man aged 45-65 years who received an inactivated influenza vaccine. The CDR3 loop is CASSRQRQPQHF. For the CDR3, the DNA is TGTGCCAGCAGTCGACAGAGACAGCCCCAGCATTTT.